This T cell receptor beta chain was recovered during a study of human T cells and chemical hapten exposure. In the library, unique molecular identifiers were attached to individual cDNA molecules. Source study methods: Sample TCR totals centred on a median of around 100,000, ranging 23,224 to 690,600. TCRdb re-called the RACE reads with MiXCR, one entry per CDR3 protein. The V and J calls and clone size are TCRdb's, not the authors'. The sample lists 340,000 or so distinct CDR3 sequences, around 7% occurring once. CDR1 is SGHTA, CDR2 FQGNSA, per germline. The CDR3 is 13 residues long. Trimming shortened V by 4 bases and J by 8 bases, and 12 bases separated the two germline ends. This clonotype was observed many times. The sample's time point: patch test 1, 2 weeks after DPC sensitization. Treatment in this sample: therapeutic diphenylcyclopropenone sensitization with weekly scalp DPC. At patch-test visits, sampling came before the patch test.

The J gene is TRBJ2-1, the V gene TRBV7-2; TRBD2 is a possible D gene (6 bases). The receptor's source is a young woman with alopecia areata. Some clones in this sample may be carry-over from other donors' samples. The sample here was whole blood, taken in connection with sensitization to the hapten diphenylcyclopropenone (DPC). This CDR3 reads CASSSPWRDEQFF. The CDR3 bases are TGTGCCAGCAGCTCCCCTTGGAGGGATGAGCAGTTCTTC.